These T cell receptor beta chains were read from a single sample in a study of T-cell memory formation after mild COVID-19. TCRdb recomputed calls from the 5' RACE reads with MiXCR, one row per CDR3 protein. Here the sample spans fewer than 250,000 distinct CDR3 sequences, under 12% being singletons. Sequenced material: PBMCs or a T cell subset sorted from them (not recorded which). The receptors stem from a man between 18 and 29 years old who had mild COVID-19 (a few samples of this study predate the infection). Cell type and time point are not known. Both conserved end residues are part of each CDR3. The order of the fields is V gene, D gene, clone size, J gene, CDR3 DNA, CDR3 protein. D genes are given only for firm matches. Part of the rows lack a size; the others show once, few, many or a class for expanded clones.

TRBV5-1	-	-	TRBJ1-5	TGCGCCAGCAGCTTGGCAGGGAGTAGCAATCAGCCCCAGCATTTT	CASSLAGSSNQPQHF
TRBV7-3	-	-	TRBJ2-5	TGTGCCAGCAGCTTGAACAGGGATGAGACCCAGTACTTC	CASSLNRDETQYF
TRBV5-5	-	few	TRBJ1-1	TGTGCCAGCAGCTTAACAGCCTCGACTGAAGCTTTCTTT	CASSLTASTEAFF
TRBV5-6	TRBD2	few	TRBJ2-2	TGTGCCAGCAGCTCAATTTTCGGGACTACCACCGGGGAGCTGTTTTTT	CASSSIFGTTTGELFF
TRBV5-4	-	few	TRBJ2-5	TGTGCCAGCAGCAAGTACAGGGATGGGGGAATGGAGACCCAGTACTTC	CASSKYRDGGMETQYF
TRBV2	-	-	TRBJ1-2	TGTGCCAGCAGTGATGGGGGTCGGGGCTATGGCTACACCTTC	CASSDGGRGYGYTF
TRBV7-8	-	-	TRBJ1-2	TGTGCCAGCAGCTACAGGACTAACTATGGCTACACCTTC	CASSYRTNYGYTF
TRBV4-1	TRBD1	few	TRBJ1-1	TGCGCCAGCAGCAGCCGGGACAGGAACACTGAAGCTTTCTTT	CASSSRDRNTEAFF
TRBV5-1	TRBD1	-	TRBJ2-1	TGCGCCAGCAGCTTGGGACAGGGTAATAGGTTCTTC	CASSLGQGNRFF
TRBV10-3	TRBD1	-	TRBJ2-3	TGTGCCATCAGTGAGACAGGGGGCACAGATACGCAGTATTTT	CAISETGGTDTQYF
TRBV7-9	-	few	TRBJ1-1	TGTGCCAGCAAGGGGACATTGAACACTGAAGCTTTCTTT	CASKGTLNTEAFF
TRBV20-1	-	few	TRBJ1-5	TGCAGTGCTAGGACTGCTCTGAGGGGCAATCAGCCCCAGCATTTT	CSARTALRGNQPQHF
TRBV6-2/TRBV6-3	-	-	TRBJ2-5	TGTGCCAGCAGTTACGGGATTCAAGAGACCCAGTACTTC	CASSYGIQETQYF
TRBV20-1	TRBD2	few	TRBJ2-5	TGCAGTGCTAGTGACGGGGGGACGGAACAAGAGACCCAGTACTTC	CSASDGGTEQETQYF
TRBV24-1	-	few	TRBJ1-5	TGTGCCACCAGTGGGGCTCTGGACGGCAATCAGCCCCAGCATTTT	CATSGALDGNQPQHF
TRBV4-1	TRBD1	few	TRBJ1-3	TGCGCCAGCAGTAGACAGGGGCCGAGCTCTGGAAACACCATATATTTT	CASSRQGPSSGNTIYF
TRBV7-2	-	many	TRBJ2-6	TGTGCCAGCAGCTTAGGAGGTTCTGGGGCCAACGTCCTGACTTTC	CASSLGGSGANVLTF
TRBV15	-	few	TRBJ2-3	TGTGCCACCAGCAGAGACGGGACGTGGATTACGGATACGCAGTATTTT	CATSRDGTWITDTQYF
TRBV20-1	TRBD2	-	TRBJ2-7	TGCAGTGCTAGAGATAGGTATAGCGGGGGATACGAGCAGTACTTC	CSARDRYSGGYEQYF
TRBV3-1	-	-	TRBJ1-6	TGTGCCAGCAGCGCGAGTGCAAGAGATTCACCCCTCCACTTT	CASSASARDSPLHF
TRBV20-1	-	few	TRBJ2-5	TGCAGTGCAACACCGGGGGCACAAGAGACCCAGTACTTC	CSATPGAQETQYF
TRBV20-1	-	-	TRBJ1-6	TGCAGTGCTAGCCGGGCAGGTTCGAGCTCCTATAATTCACCCCTCCACTTT	CSASRAGSSSYNSPLHF
TRBV4-1	-	-	TRBJ2-7	TGCGCCAGCAGCCAAGGAGTTAGGTTGACAAGCTACGAGCAGTACTTC	CASSQGVRLTSYEQYF
TRBV6-2/TRBV6-3	-	-	TRBJ2-5	TGTGCCAGCATGTCGGTGAGGGGCGTAAGGGGCCGGCGGGAGACCCAGTACTTC	CASMSVRGVRGRRETQYF
TRBV5-1	-	few	TRBJ2-5	TGCGCCAGCAGCCAGGAACAAGAGACCCAGTACTTC	CASSQEQETQYF
TRBV6-6	TRBD1	-	TRBJ1-2	TGTGCCAGCAGGGCGGACAGGGAACCTGGCTACACCTTC	CASRADREPGYTF
TRBV28	-	once	TRBJ1-1	TGTGCCAGCAGACCCCCCCGGGTTACTGAAGCTTTCTTT	CASRPPRVTEAFF
TRBV7-6	-	-	TRBJ2-5	TGTGCCAGCAGCTTATTATCGGCCCCGGCGAAAGAGACCCAGTACTTC	CASSLLSAPAKETQYF
TRBV4-3	-	many	TRBJ1-3	TGCGCCAGCAGCCAAAACAGGGTCCCTGGAAACACCATATATTTT	CASSQNRVPGNTIYF
TRBV5-1	-	-	TRBJ1-2	TGCGCCAGCAGCTTGGCCGAGGGCCAGAGGTATGGCTACACCTTC	CASSLAEGQRYGYTF
TRBV14	-	-	TRBJ1-6	TGTGCCAGCAGCCAACTCCGTAATTCACCCCTCCACTTT	CASSQLRNSPLHF
TRBV11-3	TRBD2	few	TRBJ2-3	TGTGCCAGCAGCTTTTCCGGGAGGGATACGCAGTATTTT	CASSFSGRDTQYF
TRBV6-5	-	few	TRBJ1-2	TGTGCCAGCACCTCTCTTCAGGGAGGGACCTATGGCTACACCTTC	CASTSLQGGTYGYTF
TRBV20-1	-	many	TRBJ1-2	TGCAGTGCTAGAGATAACGTGGGGAATGGCTACACCTTC	CSARDNVGNGYTF
TRBV5-1	-	-	TRBJ2-3	TGCGCCAGCAGCTTCACGGCTAGCGCCACAGATACGCAGTATTTT	CASSFTASATDTQYF
TRBV5-1	TRBD2	few	TRBJ2-7	TGCGCCAGCAGCTTGGCCGGAGCGGGGGCGTCCTACGAGCAGTACTTC	CASSLAGAGASYEQYF
TRBV4-3	-	few	TRBJ1-6	TGCGCCAGCAGCCCTTCAACCGGGGCTGATTCACCCCTCCACTTT	CASSPSTGADSPLHF
TRBV18	-	-	TRBJ2-2	TGTGCCAGCTCACGAATCCGGCGGTTCTCGACAGGAAGTAACGCGAACACCGGGGAGCTGTTTTTT	CASSRIRRFSTGSNANTGELFF
TRBV9	TRBD1	many	TRBJ2-7	TGTGCCAGCAGCGTCTCGACAGGGAGCTCCTACGAGCAGTACTTC	CASSVSTGSSYEQYF